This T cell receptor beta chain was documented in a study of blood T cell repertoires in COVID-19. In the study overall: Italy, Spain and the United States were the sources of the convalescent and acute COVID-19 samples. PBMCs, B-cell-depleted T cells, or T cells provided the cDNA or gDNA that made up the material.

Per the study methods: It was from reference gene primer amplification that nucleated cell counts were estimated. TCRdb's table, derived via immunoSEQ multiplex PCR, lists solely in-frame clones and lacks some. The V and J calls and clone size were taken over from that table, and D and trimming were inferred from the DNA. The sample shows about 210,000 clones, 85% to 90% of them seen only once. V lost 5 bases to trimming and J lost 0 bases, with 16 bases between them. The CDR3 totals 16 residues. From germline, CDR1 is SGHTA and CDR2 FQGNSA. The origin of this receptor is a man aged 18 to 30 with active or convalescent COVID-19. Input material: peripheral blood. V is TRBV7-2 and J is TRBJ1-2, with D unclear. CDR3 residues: CASSHSPEPTNYGYTF. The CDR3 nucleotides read TGTGCCAGCAGCCATAGCCCGGAGCCCACTAACTATGGCTACACCTTC. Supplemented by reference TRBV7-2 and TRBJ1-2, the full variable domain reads GAGVSQSPSNKVTEKGKDVELRCDPISGHTALYWYRQSLGQGLEFLIYFQGNSAPDKSGLPSDRFSAERTGGSVSTLTIQRTQQEDSAVYLCASSHSPEPTNYGYTFGSGTRLTVV.